This T cell receptor (beta chain) originates from a study of blood T cell repertoires in COVID-19. Overall study context: The samples span acute and convalescent COVID-19 from the United States, Italy and Spain. T cells, B-cell-depleted T cells, or PBMCs supplied cDNA or gDNA.

As processed by the authors: Amplifying reference gene primers gave estimates of nucleated cell counts. Some clones are missing from TCRdb's copy, which holds only in-frame ones; the method was immunoSEQ multiplex PCR. V and J calls plus clone size are reproduced from that table; the DNA served to infer D and trimming. The data show 90,000 to 110,000 clones, 65% to 80% seen once. Looked up from germline, CDR1 is SGHRS and CDR2 is YFSETQ. Trimming removed 3 bases from V and 7 bases from J; junction bases left unmatched: 7. The CDR3 loop spans 15 amino acids. The sample comprised peripheral blood. This receptor was obtained from a woman between 65 and 79 years old with acute or convalescent COVID-19. This rearrangement joins TRBV5-1 to TRBJ2-1; 10 bases agree with TRBD2. The CDR3 loop is CASSSSGGAGNEQFF. The CDR3 DNA sequence: TGCGCCAGCAGCTCGAGCGGGGGGGCCGGGAATGAGCAGTTCTTC.